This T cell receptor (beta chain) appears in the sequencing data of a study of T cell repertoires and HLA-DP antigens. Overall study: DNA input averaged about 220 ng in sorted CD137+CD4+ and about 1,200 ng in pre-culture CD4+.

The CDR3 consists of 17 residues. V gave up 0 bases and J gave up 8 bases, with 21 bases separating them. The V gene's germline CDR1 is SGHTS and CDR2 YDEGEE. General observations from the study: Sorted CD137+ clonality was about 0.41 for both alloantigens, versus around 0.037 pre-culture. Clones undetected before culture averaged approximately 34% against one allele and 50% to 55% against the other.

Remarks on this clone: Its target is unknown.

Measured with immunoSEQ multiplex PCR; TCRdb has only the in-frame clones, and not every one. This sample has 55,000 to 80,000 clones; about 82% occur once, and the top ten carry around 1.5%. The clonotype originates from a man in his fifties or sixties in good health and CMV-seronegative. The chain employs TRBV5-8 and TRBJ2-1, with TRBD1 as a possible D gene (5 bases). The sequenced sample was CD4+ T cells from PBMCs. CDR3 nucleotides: TGTGCCAGCAGCTTGGGCGGCAGGGCGTTTGTTCCCGATGAGCAGTTCTTC. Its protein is CASSLGGRAFVPDEQFF. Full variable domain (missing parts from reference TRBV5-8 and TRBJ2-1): EAGVTQSPTHLIKTRGQQATLRCSPISGHTSVYWYQQALGLGLQFLLWYDEGEERNRGNFPPRFSGRQFPNYSSELNVNALELEDSALYLCASSLGGRAFVPDEQFFGPGTRLTVL.